Listed below are T cell receptor beta chains from one sample, sequenced in a study of T cells in severe cutaneous drug reactions. TCRdb reanalyzed the multiplex PCR reads and collapses them to one entry per CDR3 protein, without DNA. The listing records some 7,700 distinct CDR3 sequences. The source material was cells from a skin blister. Every receptor here comes from a human donor with a severe cutaneous adverse drug reaction. Each CDR3 is given with its conserved first and last residue. The order of the fields is CDR3 protein, clone size, V gene, J gene. Clone size is stated in some rows and not others, as once, few, many or a class when expanded.

CSVTLTSGGEREQYF	.	TRBV20-1	TRBJ2-7
CASSTRLAFQETQYF	.	TRBV18	TRBJ2-5
CASSARWTPYEQYF	.	TRBV28	TRBJ2-7
CASSSAGTSANTQYF	.	TRBV13	TRBJ2-3
CASSPEGYSTDTQYF	medium-sized	TRBV11-2	TRBJ2-3
CASSYGLAGGYEQYF	.	TRBV6-5	TRBJ2-7
CASSLTSGRGSGELFF	.	TRBV7-2	TRBJ2-2
CASNGGLAGVKGYEQYF	large	TRBV6-2/TRBV6-3	TRBJ2-7
CASSFFAPADTQYF	.	TRBV28	TRBJ2-3
CASSLLGREDNEQFF	.	TRBV28	TRBJ2-1
CASSLPGLPIAYNEQFF	.	TRBV28	TRBJ2-1
CASSSYRGLGSKNIQYF	.	TRBV6-5	TRBJ2-4